The next 12 T cell receptor beta chains were all read from a single sample in a study of T-cell reconstitution after alpha-beta-depleted transplantation in children. Preparing the TCRbeta library involved the use of unique molecular identifiers. TCRdb ran MiXCR on the PCR reads and lists one entry per CDR3 protein. The data show about a million distinct CDR3 sequences, about 30% seen once. The sample here was PBMCs, mostly from graft donor cells, taken 360 days after TCRalphabeta/CD19-depleted stem cell transplant. The receptors here all came from a boy under two years old who had a stem cell transplant for SCID, so the T cells may come from the graft donor.

This clonotype has more than one count but fewer than ten. The V gene is TRBV20-1, the J gene TRBJ2-2; TRBD1 aligns across 10 bases. Germline V gives CDR1 DFQATT, CDR2 SNEGSKA (reference sequence). The CDR3 consists of 15 residues. V dropped 4 bases and J dropped 2; count of bases not matched to a gene: 4. This CDR3 is CSATKTGGNTGELFF. The CDR3 DNA follows: TGCAGTGCTACCAAGACAGGGGGCAACACCGGGGAGCTGTTTTTT.

The V and J genes are TRBV5-5 and TRBJ1-4; 8 bases agree with TRBD1. J was trimmed by 5 bases and V by 1 base; bases with no gene match: 4. Germline lookup yields CDR1 SGHKS and CDR2 YYEKEE (reference sequence). The CDR3 consists of 15 residues. CDR3 region: CASSLPAGGNEKLFF. CDR3 nucleotides: TGTGCCAGCAGCTTGCCGGCAGGGGGCAATGAAAAACTGTTTTTT.

V usage is TRBV6-2 or TRBV6-3 and J usage is TRBJ2-7, with D perhaps TRBD1 or TRBD2 (5 bases each). The CDR3 has 14 amino acids. Trimming took off 7 bases at V and 2 bases at J, with 15 bases between the two ends. From germline, CDR1 is MNHEY and CDR2 SVGEGT. The CDR3 is CASTLWGIPYEQYF. CDR3 nucleotides: TGTGCCAGCACCTTGTGGGGGATTCCCTACGAGCAGTACTTC.

This clonotype appeared a few times. The genes are TRBV2 and TRBJ2-2; D unresolved. This CDR3 contains 14 residues. The ends were cut back, 4 bases at V and 4 bases at J, with 10 bases in the middle. From germline, CDR1 is SNHLY and CDR2 FYNNEI. In DNA form, the CDR3 reads TGTGCCAGCAGTGCCGAACTCCTCACCGGGGAGCTGTTTTTT. Translation gives CASSAELLTGELFF.

The sample holds a few counts of this clonotype. J is TRBJ2-7 and V is TRBV27, with a tentative D call TRBD1 (5 bases). The CDR3 contains 13 residues. Trimming took 8 bases from V and 5 from J, leaving 16 bases between them. CDR1 and CDR2 from the germline V gene are MNHEY and SMNVEV (reference sequence). The CDR3 protein is CASSTPRVDEQYF. In nucleotides, the CDR3 is TGTGCCAGCTCTACCCCCAGGGTGGACGAGCAGTACTTC.

In its sample, this clonotype was seen once. The chain couples TRBV2 to TRBJ2-7, with TRBD1 matching 9 bases. The junction had 6 bases not matched to a gene; V was cut back by 1 base and J by 2 bases. Germline values: CDR1 SNHLY, CDR2 FYNNEI. The CDR3 sequence is 16 residues long. This CDR3 is CASSEGGGTGPYEQYF. CDR3 bases: TGTGCCAGCAGTGAAGGTGGAGGGACAGGGCCCTACGAGCAGTACTTC.

This clonotype has more than one count but fewer than ten. The CDR3 DNA is TGCAGTGCTAGACCAGGGGGCGCGGGGCAGCCCCAGCATTTT. Encoded protein: CSARPGGAGQPQHF. V is TRBV20-1 and J is TRBJ1-5, with 8 bases identical to TRBD1. CDR3 length: 14 residues. V was pared by 2 bases and J by 7 bases, with 7 bases of the junction left unmatched. Germline loops: CDR1 DFQATT, CDR2 SNEGSKA (reference sequence).

This clonotype was found a few times. The rearrangement links TRBV6-5 to TRBJ2-5; D might be TRBD1 (5 bases). CDR3 length: 14 residues. Trimming removed 0 bases from V and 5 bases from J, with 10 bases in between. The V gene's germline CDR1 is MNHEY and CDR2 SVGAGI. CDR3 sequence (DNA): TGTGCCAGCAGTTACTCGGGGCGTTCCGAGACCCAGTACTTC. It translates to CASSYSGRSETQYF.

This clonotype appeared a few times. This rearrangement joins TRBV7-6 to TRBJ2-3; 8 bases line up with TRBD2. Looked up from germline, CDR1 is SGHVS and CDR2 is FNYEAQ. The CDR3 is 16 residues long. V lost 6 bases and J lost 6; bases outside the gene matches: 14. The CDR3 sequence: CASRKDGGAYPDTQYF. As DNA, the CDR3 is TGTGCCAGCAGAAAGGACGGGGGGGCGTATCCTGATACGCAGTATTTT.

In this sample, this clonotype turned up a few times. This chain joins TRBV7-9 and TRBJ1-1; 8 bases are shared with TRBD1. The CDR3 spans 13 residues. Germline lookup yields CDR1 SEHNR and CDR2 FQNEAQ (reference sequence). V shed 5 bases and J 10 bases; nucleotides not matched to a gene: 9. CDR3 in amino acids: CASSRTGINRAFF. For the CDR3, the DNA is TGTGCCAGCAGCCGGACAGGGATAAATAGAGCTTTCTTT.

This chain connects TRBV19 to TRBJ1-1, with TRBD1 as a possible D gene (6 bases). Germline loops: CDR1 LNHDA, CDR2 SQIVND (reference sequence). This CDR3 spans 13 amino acids. The V end lost 7 bases, the J end lost 5 bases, and 14 bases lay between the germline ends. Here the CDR3 reads CASTLVTGTEAFF. CDR3 nucleotides: TGTGCCAGTACCTTGGTTACAGGGACTGAAGCTTTCTTT.

The chain links TRBV4-3 to TRBJ2-1; 9 bases line up with TRBD2. CDR1 and CDR2 from the germline V gene are LGHNA and YSLEER. This CDR3 is 15 amino acids long. V gave up 2 bases and J gave up 6 bases; unmatched junction bases: 5. In DNA form, the CDR3 reads TGCGCCAGCAGCCAACTTAGCGGGGGAGCCAATGAGCAGTTCTTC. Translated, it gives CASSQLSGGANEQFF.